These 18 T cell receptor beta chains share one sample of origin, sequenced in a study of blood T cell repertoires in COVID-19. Produced via immunoSEQ multiplex PCR; TCRdb's table is partial and in-frame only. Of 70,000 or so clones in the sample, around 86% are singletons; the top ten hold around 29%. Sequenced input: peripheral blood. Receptors originate from a woman of 80 years or more with active or convalescent COVID-19.

The rearrangement links TRBV9 to TRBJ2-1; 7 nucleotides agree with TRBD2. Germline trimming cut 3 bases from V and 9 bases from J; bases unmatched to any gene: 9. CDR3 length: 14 residues. Per germline, CDR1 SGDLS and CDR2 YYNGEE. The CDR3 DNA sequence: TGTGCCAGCAGCGCGACTAGCCCCCCCGGTGAGCAGTTCTTC. It is translated as CASSATSPPGEQFF.

The chain employs TRBV20-1 and TRBJ2-3, with D possibly matching TRBD1 (5 bases). In germline, CDR1 is DFQATT, CDR2 SNEGSKA (reference sequence). There are 11 residues in the CDR3. V lost 2 bases and J 5 bases, leaving 5 bases between the germline ends. CDR3 loop: CSARQGDTQYF. CDR3 DNA: TGCAGTGCTAGACAGGGAGATACGCAGTATTTT.

The rearrangement joins TRBV9 to TRBJ2-2, with 8 bases fitting TRBD2. From germline, CDR1 is SGDLS and CDR2 YYNGEE. This CDR3 contains 19 residues. Germline trimming cut 4 bases from V and 0 bases from J; bases unmatched to any gene: 14. The CDR3 sequence: CASSNPAASGQTNTGELFF. The DNA for the CDR3 is TGTGCCAGCAGCAACCCTGCGGCTAGCGGGCAAACGAACACCGGGGAGCTGTTTTTT.

CDR3 region: CASSLTGNEKLFF. Here the CDR3 DNA reads TGTGCCAGCTCATTAACAGGGAACGAAAAACTGTTTTTT. V gene TRBV18 combines with J gene TRBJ1-4; the D gene is possibly TRBD1 (6 bases). The CDR3 is 13 residues long. Germline V gene sequence: CDR1 KGHSH, CDR2 LQKENI. V was trimmed by 5 bases and J by 8 bases, leaving 12 bases between them. Supplemented by reference TRBV18 and TRBJ1-4, the full variable domain reads NAGVMQNPRHLVRRRGQEARLRCSPMKGHSHVYWYRQLPEEGLKFMVYLQKENIIDESGMPKERFSAEFPKEGPSILRIQQVVRGDSAAYFCASSLTGNEKLFFGSGTQLSVL.

This clone was seen a few times. The chain combines TRBV27 with TRBJ2-7, with D possibly matching TRBD2 (6 bases). V lost 3 bases and J lost 5, with 23 bases in between. This CDR3 is 17 amino acids long. The germline gives CDR1 MNHEY, CDR2 SMNVEV (reference sequence). CDR3: CASSFLFISGVGNEQYF. The CDR3 DNA reads as TGTGCCAGCAGTTTCCTTTTTATCTCGGGGGTGGGCAACGAGCAGTACTTC.

Concerning this clone itself: At one of its ends the junction is not consistent with the germline gene, which may arise from a read error. The J gene is TRBJ2-3, the V gene TRBV3-1 (or the pseudogene TRBV3-2); D is ambiguous. Looked up from germline, CDR1 is LGHDT and CDR2 is YNNKEL (reference sequence). The CDR3 covers 15 residues. This CDR3 reads CASRQGLVASDTQYF. CDR3 nucleotides: TGTGCCAGCAGGCAAGGGTTGGTAGCCTCAGATACGCAGTATTTT.

The chain uses TRBV6-1 and TRBJ1-2; TRBD1 agrees at 8 bases. V shed 2 bases and J 4 bases; nucleotides not matched to a gene: 12. The germline V gene has CDR1 MNHNS and CDR2 SASEGT. There are 17 residues in the CDR3. The CDR3, as DNA: TGTGCCAGCAGTGAACCCGGGACAGGCCCACCTATCTATGGCTACACCTTC. Amino acids: CASSEPGTGPPIYGYTF.

The genes are TRBV10-2 and TRBJ2-5; 8 bases map to TRBD2. CDR1 and CDR2 from the germline V gene are WSHSY and SAAADI. The CDR3 is made up of 18 amino acids. The V gene end was trimmed by 7 bases and the J gene end by 2 bases; junction bases not matched to a gene: 18. CDR3 coding DNA: TGCGCCAGCACCGAAAGGAGCGGGGGCCCTTGGGGGCAAGAGACCCAGTACTTC. Its protein product is CASTERSGGPWGQETQYF.

V is TRBV15 and J is TRBJ1-6; 8 bases are shared with TRBD1. CDR1 and CDR2 (germline): LNHNV, YYDKDF (reference sequence). Unmatched junction bases numbered 8, after V lost 9 bases and J lost 1 base. The CDR3 contains 16 residues. CDR3 in amino acids: CATVNRGLSYNSPLHF. The CDR3 DNA reads as TGTGCCACGGTCAACAGGGGGTTGTCCTATAATTCACCCCTCCACTTT.

This clone appeared a single time. The V gene is TRBV4-3, the J gene TRBJ2-3; D is undetermined. V was pared by 2 bases and J by 2 bases, with 11 bases between. The V gene's germline CDR1 is LGHNA and CDR2 YSLEER. This CDR3 spans 15 amino acids. CDR3 sequence (DNA): TGCGCCAGCAGCCAACTACTCGAGAACACAGATACGCAGTATTTT. Translated, it gives CASSQLLENTDTQYF.

CDR3 residues: CASSPKLRSTGGGDEQYF. The CDR3 coding sequence is TGCGCCAGCAGCCCGAAGCTACGTAGCACAGGGGGCGGCGACGAGCAGTACTTC. This chain connects TRBV4-1 to TRBJ2-7; the match to TRBD1 covers 9 bases. J was trimmed by 5 bases and V by 4 bases; bases with no gene match: 18. Germline CDR1 and CDR2: MGHRA and YSYEKL. CDR3 length equals 18 residues.

This clone was recorded only once. In DNA, the CDR3 is TGTGCCAGCAGCCTAAACCCGAGCACAGGGGTGAGCACGCAGTATTTT. Its translation: CASSLNPSTGVSTQYF. V usage is TRBV7-2 and J usage is TRBJ2-3; 7 nucleotides match TRBD1. The germline V gene has CDR1 SGHTA and CDR2 FQGNSA. V was clipped by 5 bases and J by 9 bases; unmatched bases: 17. The CDR3 length is 16 residues. The full variable domain, completed using reference TRBV7-2 and TRBJ2-3, is GAGVSQSPSNKVTEKGKDVELRCDPISGHTALYWYRQSLGQGLEFLIYFQGNSAPDKSGLPSDRFSAERTGGSVSTLTIQRTQQEDSAVYLCASSLNPSTGVSTQYFGPGTRLTVL.

The chain employs TRBV6-2 or TRBV6-3 and TRBJ1-2; possible D gene TRBD1, 6 bases. The V end lost 2 bases, the J end lost 8 bases, and 21 bases lay between the germline ends. CDR1 is MNHEY and CDR2 is SVGEGT in the germline V gene. The CDR3 is 16 residues long. In DNA form, the CDR3 reads TGTGCCAGCAGTTACGCCAGGGGCCGCGCTGATGGAGGCTACACCTTC. This translates into CASSYARGRADGGYTF.

This chain uses TRBV19 with TRBJ2-7; 10 bases map to TRBD2. The CDR3 contains 15 residues. Germline CDR1 reads LNHDA; CDR2 reads SQIVND (reference sequence). Trimming cost V 3 bases and J 3 bases; bases outside gene matches: 5. The CDR3 reads CASSIIAGGHYEQYF. CDR3 sequence (DNA): TGTGCCAGTAGTATCATAGCGGGGGGCCACTACGAGCAGTACTTC.

The V gene is TRBV7-2, the J gene TRBJ1-3, with TRBD1 identical over 9 bases. Germline CDR1 SGHTA, CDR2 FQGNSA. With V trimmed by 5 bases and J by 4 bases, 9 bases remained unmatched. There are 16 residues in the CDR3. CDR3 protein: CASSQLGQGPGNTIYF. CDR3 nucleotides: TGTGCCAGCAGCCAACTGGGACAGGGCCCAGGAAACACCATATATTTT.

The DNA for the CDR3 is TGTGCCAGCAAGTGGGGGGAGAGTGGCTACACCTTC. Translating it yields CASKWGESGYTF. V usage is TRBV6-5 and J usage is TRBJ1-2; maybe TRBD1 (5 bases). The CDR3 sequence is 12 residues long. The germline gives CDR1 MNHEY, CDR2 SVGAGI. V lost 7 bases, J lost 7 bases, and 13 bases lay in between.

The table lists this clone with a few counts. The J gene is TRBJ2-1, the V gene TRBV5-1, with 8 positions matching TRBD2. CDR3 length: 14 amino acids. V shed 7 bases and J 8 bases; nucleotides not matched to a gene: 11. Germline V gives CDR1 SGHRS, CDR2 YFSETQ. The CDR3 DNA sequence: TGCGCCAGCCGGACGGCGGGGGGTAGCGATGAGCAGTTCTTC. This codes for CASRTAGGSDEQFF.

In its sample, this clone was seen once. The chain joins TRBV6-4 to TRBJ2-2; TRBD2 is a possible D gene (6 bases). CDR3 length: 15 residues. V was cut by 4 bases and J by 3 bases, with 12 bases left in between. Germline V gives CDR1 MRHNA, CDR2 SNTAGT. DNA for the CDR3: TGTGCCAGCAGTGTGTCCGGGAGCTACACCGGGGAGCTGTTTTTT. This sequence encodes CASSVSGSYTGELFF.